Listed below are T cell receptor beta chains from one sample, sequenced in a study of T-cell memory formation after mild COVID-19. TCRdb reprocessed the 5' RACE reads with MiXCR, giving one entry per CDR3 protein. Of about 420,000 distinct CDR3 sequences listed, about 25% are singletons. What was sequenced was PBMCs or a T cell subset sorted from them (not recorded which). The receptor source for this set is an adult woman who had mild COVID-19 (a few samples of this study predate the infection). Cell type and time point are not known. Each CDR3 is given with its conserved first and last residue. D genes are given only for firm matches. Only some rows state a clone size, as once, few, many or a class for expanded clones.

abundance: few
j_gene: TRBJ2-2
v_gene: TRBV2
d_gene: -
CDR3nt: TGTGCCAGCAGAGGGGACGCCGGGGAGCTGTTTTTT
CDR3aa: CASRGDAGELFF

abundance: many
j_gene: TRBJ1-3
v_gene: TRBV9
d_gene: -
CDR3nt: TGTGCCAGCAGCGAGGATGACTCTGGAAACACCATATATTTT
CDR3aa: CASSEDDSGNTIYF

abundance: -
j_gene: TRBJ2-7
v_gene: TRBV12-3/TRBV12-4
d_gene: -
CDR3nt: TGTGCCAGCAGTTCTGGGGGGTCCGGCGAGCAGTACTTC
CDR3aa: CASSSGGSGEQYF

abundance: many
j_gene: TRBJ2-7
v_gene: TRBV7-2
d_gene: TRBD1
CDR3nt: TGTGCCAGCAGCTTAAGTTTGGGACAGGGATACGAGCAGTACTTC
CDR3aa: CASSLSLGQGYEQYF

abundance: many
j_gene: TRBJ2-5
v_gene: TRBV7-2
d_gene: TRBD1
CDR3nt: TGTGCCAGCAGCCCGGACAGGGGACGAGAGACCCAGTACTTC
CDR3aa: CASSPDRGRETQYF

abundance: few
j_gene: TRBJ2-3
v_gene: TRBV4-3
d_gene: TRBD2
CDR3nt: TGCGCCAGCAGCCAAGATTTAGCGGGAGGGCCGGACCCAGTTACGCAGTATTTT
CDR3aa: CASSQDLAGGPDPVTQYF

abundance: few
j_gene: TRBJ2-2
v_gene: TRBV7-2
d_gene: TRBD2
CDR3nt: TGTGCCAGCAGCATTCGCGGGGGGGCCTCGAACACCGGGGAGCTGTTTTTT
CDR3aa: CASSIRGGASNTGELFF

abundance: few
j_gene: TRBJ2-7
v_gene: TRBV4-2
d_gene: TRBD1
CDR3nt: TGTGCCAGCAGCCAAGATCGGGGGACAGGGACCACCTACGAGCAGTACTTC
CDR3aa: CASSQDRGTGTTYEQYF

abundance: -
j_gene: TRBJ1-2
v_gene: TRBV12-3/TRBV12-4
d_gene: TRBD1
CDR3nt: TGTGCCAGCAGTTTTCCCTACCAACAGGGGTTTGATGGCTACACCTTC
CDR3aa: CASSFPYQQGFDGYTF

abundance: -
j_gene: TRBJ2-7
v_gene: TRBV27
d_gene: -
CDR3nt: TGTGCCAGCAGTTTTGGCATGAGCTCCTACGAGCAGTACTTC
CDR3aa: CASSFGMSSYEQYF

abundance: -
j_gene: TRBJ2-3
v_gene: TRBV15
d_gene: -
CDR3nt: TGTGCCACCAGCAGAGGTCCGTCGTCGCAGGGATCCATTACAGATACGCAGTATTTT
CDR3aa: CATSRGPSSQGSITDTQYF

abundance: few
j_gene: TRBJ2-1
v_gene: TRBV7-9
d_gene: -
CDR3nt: TGTGCCAGCAGCTTAGTCTTTCGGGACAATGAGCAGTTCTTC
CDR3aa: CASSLVFRDNEQFF

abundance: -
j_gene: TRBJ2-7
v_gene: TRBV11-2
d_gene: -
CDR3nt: TGTGCCAGCAGCTCGGTGCCGGGACTCCTTTACGAGCAGTACTTC
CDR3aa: CASSSVPGLLYEQYF

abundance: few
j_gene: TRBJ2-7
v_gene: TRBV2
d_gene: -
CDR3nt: TGTGCCAGCAGTTTGGCGATCCAAACCTACGAGCAGTACTTC
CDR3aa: CASSLAIQTYEQYF

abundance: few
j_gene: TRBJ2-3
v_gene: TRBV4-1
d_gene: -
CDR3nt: TGCGCCAGCAGCCAAACCGGACTCCTGACAGATACGCAGTATTTT
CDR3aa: CASSQTGLLTDTQYF

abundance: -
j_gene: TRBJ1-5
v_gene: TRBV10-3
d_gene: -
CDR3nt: TGTGCCATCAGTGACCCCCGGGACTCACTTCAGCCCCAGCATTTT
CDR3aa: CAISDPRDSLQPQHF

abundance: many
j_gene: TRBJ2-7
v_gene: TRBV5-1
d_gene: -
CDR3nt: TGCGCCAGCAGCTTGCCCTCCTACGAGCAGTACTTC
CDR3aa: CASSLPSYEQYF

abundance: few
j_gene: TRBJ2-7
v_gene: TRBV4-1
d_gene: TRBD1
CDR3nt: TGCGCCAGCAGCCAGGGCCCACCGGGACAGGCCTACGAGCAGTACTTC
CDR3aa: CASSQGPPGQAYEQYF

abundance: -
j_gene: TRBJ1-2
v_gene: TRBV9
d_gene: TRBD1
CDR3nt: TGTGCCAGCAGCGTACATAAAAACAGGGGCCTGGGCTATGGCTACACCTTC
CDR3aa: CASSVHKNRGLGYGYTF

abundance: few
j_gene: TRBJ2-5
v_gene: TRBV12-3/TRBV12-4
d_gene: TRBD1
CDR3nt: TGTGCCAGCAGTCCGGGACAGGGCATCGGAGAGACCCAGTACTTC
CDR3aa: CASSPGQGIGETQYF